A selection of T cell receptor beta chains follows, all from one sample in a study of blood T cell repertoires in COVID-19. Clones were sequenced by immunoSEQ multiplex PCR, and TCRdb holds only the in-frame ones, with some missing. The top ten clones hold less than 30% of a sample with 150,000 to 180,000 clones, approximately 83% of them seen once. Sample: peripheral blood. These receptors all come from a woman aged 60 to 75 with acute or convalescent COVID-19. The CDR3 runs from the conserved cysteine through the conserved F or W. D genes are given only for firm matches. Where a row states a size, it is once, few, many or the class of an expanded clone; other rows omit it.

v_call	clone_size	j_call	d_call	cdr3_aa	cdr3_nt
TRBV7-9	once	TRBJ2-5	.	CASLRTAQETQYF	TGTGCAAGCTTAAGGACAGCCCAAGAGACCCAGTACTTC
TRBV5-5	.	TRBJ1-1	.	CASSLVQGNTEAFF	TGTGCCAGCAGCTTGGTACAGGGGAACACTGAAGCTTTCTTT
TRBV11-2	.	TRBJ2-5	TRBD2	CASSLFSGVQETQYF	TGTGCCAGCAGCTTATTTAGCGGGGTTCAAGAGACCCAGTACTTC
TRBV2	.	TRBJ2-5	.	CASTSLGETQYF	TGTGCCAGCACTAGCTTGGGGGAGACCCAGTACTTC
TRBV15	.	TRBJ1-4	TRBD1	CATSRGQGAGANEKLFF	TGTGCCACCAGCAGGGGTCAGGGGGCTGGGGCTAATGAAAAACTGTTTTTT
TRBV3-1/TRBV3-2	.	TRBJ1-2	.	CASSQAGGRGYTF	TGTGCCAGCAGCCAAGCTGGGGGCAGGGGCTACACCTTC
TRBV30	.	TRBJ2-3	.	CAWSAGRVTDTQYF	TGTGCCTGGAGTGCGGGCAGGGTCACAGATACGCAGTATTTT
TRBV19	.	TRBJ1-1	.	CASSPRVNTEAFF	TGTGCCAGTAGTCCGAGAGTGAACACTGAAGCTTTCTTT
TRBV7-9	.	TRBJ1-3	.	CASSPLRGSGNTIYF	TGTGCCAGCAGCCCTCTCAGGGGCTCTGGAAACACCATATATTTT
TRBV4-1	.	TRBJ2-1	.	CASSRGESSYNEQFF	TGCGCCAGCAGCCGCGGGGAGAGCTCCTACAATGAGCAGTTCTTC
TRBV24-1	.	TRBJ2-1	.	CATSEGALGYNEQFF	TGTGCCACCAGTGAGGGGGCACTAGGGTACAATGAGCAGTTCTTC
TRBV5-1	.	TRBJ1-3	.	CASSSRGSGNTIYF	TGCGCCAGCAGCTCTAGGGGATCTGGAAACACCATATATTTT
TRBV25-1	.	TRBJ1-1	.	CASSDGWATEAFF	TGTGCCAGCAGTGATGGATGGGCCACTGAAGCTTTCTTT
TRBV3-1/TRBV3-2	.	TRBJ2-3	TRBD2	CASSQGTSGGTDTQYF	TGTGCCAGCAGCCAAGGGACTAGCGGGGGCACAGATACGCAGTATTTT
TRBV29-1	.	TRBJ1-1	TRBD1	CSVAFWTGGEAFF	TGCAGCGTTGCCTTCTGGACAGGGGGCGAAGCTTTCTTT
TRBV10-1	.	TRBJ2-7	.	CASSGRLESKQYF	TGCGCCAGCAGTGGAAGACTCGAATCGAAGCAGTACTTC
TRBV6-5	.	TRBJ2-7	.	CASRRDRNLYEQYF	TGTGCCAGCAGACGAGACAGGAATCTCTACGAGCAGTACTTC
TRBV24-1	.	TRBJ1-2	.	CATSDPGEGTYGYTF	TGTGCCACCAGTGACCCCGGGGAGGGGACCTATGGCTACACCTTC
TRBV6-5	once	TRBJ1-2	TRBD1	CASKDPGQGHYGYTF	TGTGCCTCGAAAGATCCGGGACAGGGACACTATGGCTACACCTTC
TRBV4-1	few	TRBJ1-3	.	CASSHLAGENTIYF	TGCGCCAGCAGCCACCTGGCGGGAGAAAACACCATATATTTT
TRBV2	.	TRBJ1-5	TRBD1	CASSARGSNQPQHF	TGTGCCAGCAGTGCCAGGGGGAGCAATCAGCCCCAGCATTTT
TRBV7-9	.	TRBJ1-1	.	CASSLAGVGTEAFF	TGTGCCAGCAGCTTGGCAGGGGTGGGCACTGAAGCTTTCTTT
TRBV12-3/TRBV12-4	.	TRBJ2-3	TRBD2	CASSRGLADTQYF	TGTGCCAGCAGCCGAGGACTAGCAGATACGCAGTATTTT
TRBV5-1	.	TRBJ2-4	.	CASNRGGETYF	TGCGCCAGCAACCGAGGAGGGGAGACGTACTTC
TRBV6-5	.	TRBJ1-1	TRBD1	CASSLPGQGATEAFF	TGTGCCAGCAGTCTACCGGGACAGGGGGCCACTGAAGCTTTCTTT
TRBV9	few	TRBJ2-7	TRBD2	CASSVELAADEQYF	TGTGCCAGCAGCGTTGAGCTAGCGGCGGACGAGCAGTACTTC
TRBV11-2	few	TRBJ1-1	.	CASSRRGGGYTEAFF	TGTGCCAGCAGCAGGCGGGGTGGCGGGTACACTGAAGCTTTCTTT
TRBV6-1	.	TRBJ1-2	.	CASSLKGGGYTF	TGTGCCAGCAGTTTGAAGGGGGGGGGCTACACCTTC
TRBV6-1	.	TRBJ1-2	.	CASSDPRSNYGYTF	TGTGCCAGCAGTGATCCCAGGTCTAACTATGGCTACACCTTC
TRBV6-6	.	TRBJ1-1	.	CASRPNRARDTEAFF	TGTGCCAGCAGACCCAACAGGGCACGAGACACTGAAGCTTTCTTT
TRBV5-8	.	TRBJ2-2	.	CASSPGLMNTGELFF	TGTGCCAGCAGCCCGGGACTCATGAACACCGGGGAGCTGTTTTTT